These T cell receptor beta chains were read from a single sample in a study of cytomegalovirus exposure and HLA in healthy donors. Only in-frame clones appear in the TCRdb table, and some are missing; sequencing was by immunoSEQ multiplex PCR. Its listing shows more than 40,000 clones. Sequenced: PBMCs. The receptors were sampled from a man aged 40-49 years in good health and CMV-seropositive. Each CDR3 is given without its conserved first and last residue.

V gene,CDR3 length,CDR3 protein
TRBV4-3,13,ASSQARQATYEQY
TRBV7-3,13,ASSNRGRDQETQY
TRBV28,13,ASRMSGTGISPLH
TRBV7-9,13,ASSHTGTGGEKLF
TRBV15,12,ATSTGQGRETQY
TRBV5-8,11,ASSRGQGTEAF
TRBV6-5,13,ASSSPGQGDSGYT
TRBV30,14,AWTGQLYSGANVLT
TRBV5-6,11,ASSYGLVETQY
TRBV27,14,ASREPRGLAGAEQF
TRBV5-1,12,ASSSGTSGYEQY
TRBV9,14,ASSPALVSGANVLT
TRBV6-1,11,ASKLQENTEAF
TRBV4-2,13,ASSRAGGVEDEQF
TRBV11-2,15,ASSLRGYGLARDEQF
TRBV18,20,ASSSPFRGQGAFGGINTEAF
TRBV5-1,12,ASGLQGANNEQY
TRBV14,13,ASSQLRGMGYEQY
TRBV5-6,14,ASSPGLARSTDTQY
TRBV18,12,ASSPGTGTYEQY
TRBV27,13,ASSLTVRNLETQY
TRBV4-3,15,ASSQDVRPGGQETQY
TRBV5-6,9,ASSLGRGAY
TRBV9,11,ASSADRNDGYT
TRBV10-2,11,ASRDREDQPQH
TRBV19,11,ASSMPGGEKLF
TRBV29-1,13,SVQAAGRTNTEAF
TRBV5-6,15,ASSLFGSSGAQYEQY
TRBV5-1,15,ASSLGLTWGDNEKLF
TRBV7-9,14,ASSPTSASGAYEQY
TRBV7-7,15,ASSLGVTRTTLNEQF
TRBV28,12,ASSFHRGNSPLH
TRBV28,12,ASSLRTSGTEQY